Described below is a single TCR beta chain sequence and its context. Its antigen is unknown. The investigators amplified TCR beta CDR3 regions from RNA transcripts. The HTBI primer set drove a first-round RT-PCR of the TCR CDR3. TCRdb passed the multiplex PCR reads through MiXCR, listing each CDR3 protein once. Here the sample spans around 500,000 distinct CDR3 sequences, under 25% being singletons. These data belong to a study of T cells in Graves' hyperthyroidism and ophthalmopathy. Study summary: It was at initial diagnosis, before any treatment, that peripheral blood was collected.

Regarding the study as a whole: Ophthalmopathy prediction by the model preceded onset by a median about 6.8 months. Appearing also in blood were most of the thyroid clonotypes expanded above 0.001.

CDR3 length equals 11 residues. Germline assignment: CDR1 LGHDT and CDR2 YNNKEL (reference sequence). V dropped 10 bases and J dropped 3 bases, with 8 bases sitting between them. Fresh peripheral blood, 10 ml, yielded the PBMCs. The TCR comes from a woman aged 65 to 85 with Graves' ophthalmopathy. The V call is TRBV3-1, the J call TRBJ2-3, with D uncertain. Sequencing input: blood. This CDR3 reads CATEGTDTQYF. The CDR3 coding sequence is TGTGCCACCGAAGGAACAGATACGCAGTATTTT.